This T cell receptor beta chain comes out of a study of regulatory T cells in long-lasting Graves disease. On the study more broadly: Newly diagnosed Graves' patients had taken antithyroid drugs under 3 months.

According to the study, TCR beta libraries were built with iRepertoire HTBI primers and CDR3-region Arm-PCR. TCRdb reprocessed the multiplex PCR reads via MiXCR and lists one record per CDR3 protein. The sample holds about 530,000 distinct CDR3 sequences, roughly 15% seen once. A note on this clonotype: Its cognate antigen is unknown.

Study findings and constraints: Persistent-disease Graves' patients showed less TCR diversity than new cases.

The sample's time point: newly diagnosed GD, antithyroid drugs for less than 3 months. After RNA was extracted from PBMCs, the TCR library was made from it. The V gene's germline CDR1 is KGHDR and CDR2 SFDVKD. This CDR3 contains 17 residues. With 4 bases removed from V and 5 bases from J, the gap between germline ends came to 19 bases. The sample was also linked to a second study, of T cells in Graves' hyperthyroidism and ophthalmopathy. That paper adds: With the HTBI primer set, the TCR CDR3 went through a first round of RT-PCR.

The chain links TRBV24-1 to TRBJ1-4, with a weak D call TRBD1 (6 bases). The sequence was collected from a woman between 40 and 65 years old with Graves disease. Sequences were derived from peripheral blood mononuclear cells (PBMCs), sampled at new diagnosis, from a patient treated with antithyroid drugs. As DNA, the CDR3 is TGTGCCACCAGTGAGTCCGGGACATCGATTAGCAATGAAAAACTGTTTTTT. Protein: CATSESGTSISNEKLFF.